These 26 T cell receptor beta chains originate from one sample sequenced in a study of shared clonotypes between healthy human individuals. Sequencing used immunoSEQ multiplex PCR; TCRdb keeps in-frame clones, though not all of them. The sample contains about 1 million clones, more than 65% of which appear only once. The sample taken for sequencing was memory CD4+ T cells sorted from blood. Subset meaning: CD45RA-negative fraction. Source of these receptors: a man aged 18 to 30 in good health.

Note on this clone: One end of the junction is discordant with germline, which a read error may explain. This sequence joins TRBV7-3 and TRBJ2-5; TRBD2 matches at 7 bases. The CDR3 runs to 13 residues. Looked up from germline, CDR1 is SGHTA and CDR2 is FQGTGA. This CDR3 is CATSPGGQETQYF. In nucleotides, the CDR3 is TGTGCCACCAGCCCGGGGGGCCAAGAGACCCAGTACTTC.

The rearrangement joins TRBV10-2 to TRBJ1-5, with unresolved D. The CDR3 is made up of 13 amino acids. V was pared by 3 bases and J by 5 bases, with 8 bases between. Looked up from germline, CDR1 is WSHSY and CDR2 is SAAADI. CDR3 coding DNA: TGCGCCAGCAGTGACGGGGAGTATCAGCCCCAGCATTTT. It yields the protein CASSDGEYQPQHF.

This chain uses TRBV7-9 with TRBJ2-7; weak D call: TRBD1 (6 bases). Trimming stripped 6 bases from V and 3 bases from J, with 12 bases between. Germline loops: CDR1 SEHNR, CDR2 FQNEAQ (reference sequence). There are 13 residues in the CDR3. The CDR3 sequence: CASSTQGIYEQYF. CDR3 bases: TGTGCCAGCAGTACACAGGGTATCTACGAGCAGTACTTC.

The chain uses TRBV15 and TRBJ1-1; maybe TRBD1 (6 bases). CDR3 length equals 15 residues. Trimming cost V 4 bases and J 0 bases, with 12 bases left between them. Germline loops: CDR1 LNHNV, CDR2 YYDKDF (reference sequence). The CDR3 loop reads CATSIGQLMNTEAFF. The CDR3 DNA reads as TGTGCCACCAGCATAGGACAGTTGATGAACACTGAAGCTTTCTTT.

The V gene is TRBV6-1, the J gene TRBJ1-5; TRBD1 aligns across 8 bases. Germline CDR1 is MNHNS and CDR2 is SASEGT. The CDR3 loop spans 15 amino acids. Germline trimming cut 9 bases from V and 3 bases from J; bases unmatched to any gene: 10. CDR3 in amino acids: CASTRTGIVNQPQHF. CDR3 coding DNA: TGTGCCAGTACTAGGACAGGGATAGTCAATCAGCCCCAGCATTTT.

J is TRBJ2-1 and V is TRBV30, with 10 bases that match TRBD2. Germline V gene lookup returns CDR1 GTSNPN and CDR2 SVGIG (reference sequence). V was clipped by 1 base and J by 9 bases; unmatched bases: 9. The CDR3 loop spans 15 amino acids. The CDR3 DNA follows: TGTGCCTGGAGTGAAGGTAGCGGGAGGTGGTCTGAGCAGTTCTTC. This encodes CAWSEGSGRWSEQFF.

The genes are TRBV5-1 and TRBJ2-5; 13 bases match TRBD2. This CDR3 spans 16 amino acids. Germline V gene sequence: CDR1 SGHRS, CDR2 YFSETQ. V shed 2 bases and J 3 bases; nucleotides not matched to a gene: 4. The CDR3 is CASSFRLAGGEETQYF. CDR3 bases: TGCGCCAGCAGCTTCCGACTAGCGGGAGGAGAAGAGACCCAGTACTTC.

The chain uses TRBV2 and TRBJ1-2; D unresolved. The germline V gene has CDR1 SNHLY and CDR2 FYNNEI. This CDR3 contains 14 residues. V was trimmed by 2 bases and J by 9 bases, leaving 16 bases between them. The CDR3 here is CASSESSRAISYTF. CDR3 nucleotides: TGTGCCAGCAGTGAAAGCTCTAGGGCTATCAGCTACACCTTC.

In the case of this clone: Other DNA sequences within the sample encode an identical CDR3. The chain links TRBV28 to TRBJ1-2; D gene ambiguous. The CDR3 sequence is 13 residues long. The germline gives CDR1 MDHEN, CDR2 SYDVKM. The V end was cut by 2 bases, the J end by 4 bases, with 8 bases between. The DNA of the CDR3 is TGTGCCAGCAGTTTAGGCGGGCCCTATGGCTACACCTTC. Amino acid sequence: CASSLGGPYGYTF.

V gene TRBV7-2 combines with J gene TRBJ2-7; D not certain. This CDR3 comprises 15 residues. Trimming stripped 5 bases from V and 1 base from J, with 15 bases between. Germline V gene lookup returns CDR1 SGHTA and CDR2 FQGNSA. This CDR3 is CASSQIPQQSYEQYF. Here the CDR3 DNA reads TGTGCCAGCAGCCAGATCCCTCAGCAGTCCTACGAGCAGTACTTC.

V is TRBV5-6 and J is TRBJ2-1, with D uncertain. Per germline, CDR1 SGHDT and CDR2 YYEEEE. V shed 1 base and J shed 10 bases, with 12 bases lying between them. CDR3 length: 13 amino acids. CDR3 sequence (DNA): TGTGCCAGCAGCTTGTTAGCAGGCGGCGAGCAGTTCTTC. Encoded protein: CASSLLAGGEQFF.

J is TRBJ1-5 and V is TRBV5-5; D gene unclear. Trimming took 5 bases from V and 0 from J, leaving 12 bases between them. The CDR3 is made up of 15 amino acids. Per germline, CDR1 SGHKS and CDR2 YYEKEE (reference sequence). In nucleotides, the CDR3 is TGTGCCAGCAGTAGGGATTTTTATAGCAATCAGCCCCAGCATTTT. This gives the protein CASSRDFYSNQPQHF.

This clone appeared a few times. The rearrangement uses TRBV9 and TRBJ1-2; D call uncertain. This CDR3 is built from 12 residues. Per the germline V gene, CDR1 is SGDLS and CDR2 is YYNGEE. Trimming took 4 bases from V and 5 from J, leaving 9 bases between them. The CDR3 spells CASSLLPYGYTF. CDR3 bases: TGTGCCAGCAGCCTTCTGCCTTATGGCTACACCTTC.

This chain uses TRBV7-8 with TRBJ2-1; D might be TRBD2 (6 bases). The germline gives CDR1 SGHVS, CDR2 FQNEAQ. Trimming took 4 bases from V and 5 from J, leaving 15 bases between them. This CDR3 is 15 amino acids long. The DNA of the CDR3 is TGTGCCAGCAGCTACCGGGACTTCTTTGACAATGAGCAGTTCTTC. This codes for CASSYRDFFDNEQFF.

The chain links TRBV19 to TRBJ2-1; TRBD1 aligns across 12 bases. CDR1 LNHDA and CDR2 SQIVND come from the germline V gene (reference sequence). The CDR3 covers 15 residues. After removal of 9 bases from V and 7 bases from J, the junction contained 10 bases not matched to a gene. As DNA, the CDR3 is TGTGCCAGCAAAATTTCGGGACAGGGGGCTAATGAGCAGTTCTTC. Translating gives CASKISGQGANEQFF.

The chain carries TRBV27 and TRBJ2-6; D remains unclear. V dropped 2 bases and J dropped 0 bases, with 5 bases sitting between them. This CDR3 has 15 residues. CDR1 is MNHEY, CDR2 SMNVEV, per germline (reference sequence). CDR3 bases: TGTGCCAGCAGTTTAGTCTTCTCTGGGGCCAACGTCCTGACTTTC. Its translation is CASSLVFSGANVLTF.

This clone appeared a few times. Here the CDR3 reads CASSRGDTEAFF. Here the CDR3 DNA reads TGTGCCAGCAGCCGTGGGGACACTGAAGCTTTCTTT. The rearrangement joins TRBV9 to TRBJ1-1, with D hard to call. V dropped 4 bases and J dropped 3 bases, with 7 bases sitting between them. The germline V gene encodes CDR1 SGDLS and CDR2 YYNGEE. The CDR3 runs 12 residues.

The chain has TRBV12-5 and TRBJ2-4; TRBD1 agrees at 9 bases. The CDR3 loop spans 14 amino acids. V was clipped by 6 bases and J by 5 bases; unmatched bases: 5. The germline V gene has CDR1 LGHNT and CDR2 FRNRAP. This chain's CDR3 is CASGPGQGENIQYF. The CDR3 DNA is TGTGCTAGTGGCCCGGGACAGGGTGAAAACATTCAGTACTTC.

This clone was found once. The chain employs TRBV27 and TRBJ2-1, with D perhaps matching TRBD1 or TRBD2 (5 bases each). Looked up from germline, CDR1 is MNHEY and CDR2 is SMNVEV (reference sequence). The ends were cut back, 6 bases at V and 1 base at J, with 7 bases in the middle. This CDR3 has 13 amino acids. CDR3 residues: CASRWGSYNEQFF. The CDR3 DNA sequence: TGTGCCAGCAGGTGGGGGTCCTACAATGAGCAGTTCTTC.

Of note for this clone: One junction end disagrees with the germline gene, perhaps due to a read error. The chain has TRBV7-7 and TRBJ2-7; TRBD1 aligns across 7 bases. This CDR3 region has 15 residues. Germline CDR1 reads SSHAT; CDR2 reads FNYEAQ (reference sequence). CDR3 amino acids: CASSLAPGQAYEQYF. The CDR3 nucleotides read TGTGCTAGCAGCTTAGCCCCCGGACAGGCCTACGAGCAGTACTTC. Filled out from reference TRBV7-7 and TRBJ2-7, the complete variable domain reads GAGVSQSPRYKVTKRGQDVTLRCDPISSHATLYWYQQALGQGPEFLTYFNYEAQPDKSGLPSDRFSAERPEGSISTLTIQRTEQRDSAMYRCASSLAPGQAYEQYFGPGTRLTVT.

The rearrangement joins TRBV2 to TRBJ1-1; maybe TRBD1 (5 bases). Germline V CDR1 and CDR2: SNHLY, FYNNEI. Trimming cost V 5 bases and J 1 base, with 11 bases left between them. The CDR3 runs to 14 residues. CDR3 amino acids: CASSSQGTNTEAFF. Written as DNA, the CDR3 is TGTGCCAGCAGTTCTCAGGGTACGAACACTGAAGCTTTCTTT.

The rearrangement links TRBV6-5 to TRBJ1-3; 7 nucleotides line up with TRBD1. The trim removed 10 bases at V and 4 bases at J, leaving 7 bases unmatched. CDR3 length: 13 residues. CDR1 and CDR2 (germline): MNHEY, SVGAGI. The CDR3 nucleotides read TGTGCCACCAGACAGGGTTCGGGAAACACCATATATTTT. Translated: CATRQGSGNTIYF.

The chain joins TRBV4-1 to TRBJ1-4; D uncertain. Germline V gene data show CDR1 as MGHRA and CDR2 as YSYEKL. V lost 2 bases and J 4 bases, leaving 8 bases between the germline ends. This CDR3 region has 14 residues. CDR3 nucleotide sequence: TGCGCCAGCAGCCAACATGGGGTTAATGAAAAACTGTTTTTT. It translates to CASSQHGVNEKLFF.

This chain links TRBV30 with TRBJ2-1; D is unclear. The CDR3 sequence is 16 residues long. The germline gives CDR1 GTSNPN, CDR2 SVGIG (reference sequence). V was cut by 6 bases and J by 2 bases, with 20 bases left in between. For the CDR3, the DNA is TGTGCCTGCCAAAAGAGAGGTACGCTCCCCTACAATGAGCAGTTCTTC. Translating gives CACQKRGTLPYNEQFF.

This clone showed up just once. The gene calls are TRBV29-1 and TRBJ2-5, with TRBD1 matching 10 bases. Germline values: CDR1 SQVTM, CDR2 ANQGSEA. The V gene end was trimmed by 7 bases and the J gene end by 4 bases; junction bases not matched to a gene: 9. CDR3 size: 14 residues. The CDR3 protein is CSGDRGGQGETQYF. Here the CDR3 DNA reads TGCAGCGGGGACAGGGGCGGTCAGGGAGAGACCCAGTACTTC. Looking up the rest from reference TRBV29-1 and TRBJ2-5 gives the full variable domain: SAVISQKPSRDICQRGTSLTIQCQVDSQVTMMFWYRQQPGQSLTLIATANQGSEATYESGFVIDKFPISRPNLTFSTLTVSNMSPEDSSIYLCSGDRGGQGETQYFGPGTRLLVL.

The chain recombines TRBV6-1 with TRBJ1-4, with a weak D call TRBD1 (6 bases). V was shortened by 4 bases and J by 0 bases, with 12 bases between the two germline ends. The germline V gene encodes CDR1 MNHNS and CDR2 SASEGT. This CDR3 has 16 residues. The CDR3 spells CASSGRTVATNEKLFF. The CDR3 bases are TGTGCCAGCAGTGGACGGACAGTTGCAACTAATGAAAAACTGTTTTTT.